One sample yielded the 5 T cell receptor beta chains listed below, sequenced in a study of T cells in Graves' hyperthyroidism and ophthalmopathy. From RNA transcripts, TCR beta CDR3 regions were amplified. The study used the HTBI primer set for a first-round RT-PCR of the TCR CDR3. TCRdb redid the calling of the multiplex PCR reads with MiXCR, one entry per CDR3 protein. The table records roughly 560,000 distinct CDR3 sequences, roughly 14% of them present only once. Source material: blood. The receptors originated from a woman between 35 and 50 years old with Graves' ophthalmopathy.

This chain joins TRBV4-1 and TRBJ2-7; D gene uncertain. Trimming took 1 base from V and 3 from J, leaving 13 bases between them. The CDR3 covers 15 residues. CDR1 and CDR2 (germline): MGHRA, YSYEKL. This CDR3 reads CASSQVSAGGYEQYF. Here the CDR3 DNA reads TGCGCCAGCAGCCAAGTCTCGGCTGGTGGCTACGAGCAGTACTTC.

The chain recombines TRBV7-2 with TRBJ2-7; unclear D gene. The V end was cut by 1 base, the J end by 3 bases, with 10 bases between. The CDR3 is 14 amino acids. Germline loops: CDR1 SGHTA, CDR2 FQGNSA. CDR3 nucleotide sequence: TGTGCCAGCAGCTTAGAACTAACTGTCTACGAGCAGTACTTC. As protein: CASSLELTVYEQYF. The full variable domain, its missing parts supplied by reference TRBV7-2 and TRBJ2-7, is GAGVSQSPSNKVTEKGKDVELRCDPISGHTALYWYRQSLGQGLEFLIYFQGNSAPDKSGLPSDRFSAERTGGSVSTLTIQRTQQEDSAVYLCASSLELTVYEQYFGPGTRLTVT.

CDR3: CASSLGPTAQETQYF. The CDR3 coding sequence is TGTGCCAGCAGCTTAGGTCCGACAGCCCAAGAGACCCAGTACTTC. The chain joins TRBV7-8 to TRBJ2-5; D possibly corresponds to TRBD1 (5 bases). Germline CDR1 is SGHVS and CDR2 is FQNEAQ. This CDR3 contains 15 residues. The V end was cut by 1 base, the J end by 1 base, with 10 bases between.

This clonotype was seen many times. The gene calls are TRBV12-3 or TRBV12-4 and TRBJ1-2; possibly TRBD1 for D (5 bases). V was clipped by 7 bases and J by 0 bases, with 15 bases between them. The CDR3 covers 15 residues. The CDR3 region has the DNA TGTGCCAGCACCACCACGGGCAGGGCTAACTATGGCTACACCTTC. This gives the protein CASTTTGRANYGYTF.

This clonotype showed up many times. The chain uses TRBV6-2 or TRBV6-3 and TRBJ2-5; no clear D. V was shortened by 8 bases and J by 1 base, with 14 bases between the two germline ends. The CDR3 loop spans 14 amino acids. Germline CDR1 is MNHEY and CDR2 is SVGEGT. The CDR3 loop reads CASRQDGPQETQYF. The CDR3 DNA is TGTGCCAGCCGCCAGGACGGCCCCCAAGAGACCCAGTACTTC.